This T cell receptor beta chain was identified during a study of cytomegalovirus exposure and HLA in healthy donors. For the study at large: One earlier analysis, a look at around 170 million T cells, found approximately 120 million unique TCR beta sequences. Within an early data release were roughly 83 million unique TCRs drawn from HLA-typed donors. Whole-study findings and limits: There were some 150 TCR beta chains listed as cytomegalovirus-associated. A later analysis reportedly found fewer N-insertions in an Asian-associated ancestry cluster than the roughly 680-donor mean.

PCR employed 60 Vbeta and 13 Jbeta primers. The table came from immunoSEQ multiplex PCR; TCRdb's copy has only in-frame clones and leaves some out. The profile covers around 170,000 clones, with 60% to 80% appearing a single time and around 2.2% taken by the ten largest. Points on this clone: Its specificity is unknown.

The length of the CDR3 is 13 residues. V lost 9 bases and J lost 1; bases outside the gene matches: 5. Per germline, CDR1 LNHDA and CDR2 SQIVND (reference sequence). The material sequenced was PBMCs. The clonotype was recovered from a man between 60 and 70 years old in good health and CMV-seronegative. This chain connects TRBV19 to TRBJ2-5; TRBD1 matches 7 bases. The chain's CDR3 is CASQDRFQETQYF. CDR3 coding DNA: TGTGCCAGCCAGGACAGGTTCCAAGAGACCCAGTACTTC.